The 15 T cell receptor beta chains given below trace back to one sample, sequenced in a study of shared clonotypes between healthy human individuals. TCRdb keeps only in-frame clones here, not all; method: immunoSEQ multiplex PCR. The data contain 330,000 or so clones, 74% of them seen just once; the ten biggest clones take up about a tenth. Source material: memory CD4+ T cells sorted from blood. The sample's subset: CD45RA-negative fraction. Every receptor here comes from a man aged 30-40 years in good health.

This clone turned up a few times. The chain couples TRBV7-2 to TRBJ1-4; perhaps TRBD1 as D (6 bases). The V gene's germline CDR1 is SGHTA and CDR2 FQGNSA. There are 14 residues in the CDR3. Deletions cut 7 bases from V and 4 bases from J, with 13 bases between. DNA for the CDR3: TGTGCCAGCAAGGGGAGGGGGTATAATGAAAAACTGTTTTTT. Translating it yields CASKGRGYNEKLFF.

The chain combines TRBV7-9 with TRBJ1-1; no definite D call. V was cut by 5 bases and J by 6 bases, with 7 bases left in between. This CDR3 spans 11 amino acids. CDR1 is SEHNR, CDR2 FQNEAQ, per germline (reference sequence). The CDR3 loop reads CASSVYSEAFF. The DNA for the CDR3 is TGTGCCAGCAGCGTATATTCTGAAGCTTTCTTT.

This chain connects TRBV11-3 to TRBJ2-1; TRBD2 matches at 11 bases. Germline V gene data show CDR1 as SGHNT and CDR2 as YENEEA. CDR3 length equals 15 residues. The V gene end was trimmed by 5 bases and the J gene end by 4 bases; junction bases not matched to a gene: 4. The CDR3 region is CASSVSGRGYNEQFF. CDR3 bases: TGTGCCAGCAGCGTTAGCGGGAGGGGTTACAATGAGCAGTTCTTC.

The chain links TRBV10-3 to TRBJ2-1; TRBD2 matches 7 bases. The germline V gene encodes CDR1 ENHRY and CDR2 SYGVKD. The CDR3 length is 17 residues. J was trimmed by 6 bases and V by 0 bases; bases with no gene match: 11. The chain's CDR3 is CAISESILGGSGNEQFF. In nucleotides, the CDR3 is TGTGCCATCAGTGAGTCGATCTTGGGCGGGAGCGGCAATGAGCAGTTCTTC.

The chain links TRBV7-2 to TRBJ2-2; unclear D gene. V lost 4 bases, J lost 2 bases, and 11 bases lay in between. CDR3 length equals 15 residues. Germline loops: CDR1 SGHTA, CDR2 FQGNSA. CDR3 DNA sequence: TGTGCCAGCAGCTCAAAAGGGATTAACACCGGGGAGCTGTTTTTT. It is translated as CASSSKGINTGELFF.

The chain recombines TRBV27 with TRBJ2-3, with D uncertain. The germline V and J ends were trimmed by 2 bases and 4 bases, with 7 bases remaining between them. CDR3 length: 13 residues. Germline values: CDR1 MNHEY, CDR2 SMNVEV (reference sequence). The CDR3 reads CASSLVRADTQYF. The CDR3 DNA reads TGTGCCAGCAGTTTAGTAAGGGCAGATACGCAGTATTTT.

This chain connects TRBV9 to TRBJ2-7; 9 bases fit TRBD2. The J segment lost 3 bases and the V segment lost 0 bases, leaving 4 bases of the junction unmatched. CDR1 and CDR2 from the germline V gene are SGDLS and YYNGEE. The CDR3 totals 15 residues. CDR3 sequence (DNA): TGTGCCAGCAGCGTAGAAGTAGCGGGGGTCTACGAGCAGTACTTC. Amino acids: CASSVEVAGVYEQYF.

This clone was counted only a few times. The rearrangement uses TRBV4-3 and TRBJ2-1; D may correspond to TRBD1 or TRBD2 (5 bases each). V was cut by 0 bases and J by 4 bases, with 13 bases left in between. Germline assignment: CDR1 LGHNA and CDR2 YSLEER. The CDR3 has 16 residues. DNA for the CDR3: TGCGCCAGCAGCCAAGATCCTCCGGGGCGGTACAATGAGCAGTTCTTC. Translated, it gives CASSQDPPGRYNEQFF.

The J gene is TRBJ1-5, the V gene TRBV19; no reliable D call. The ends were cut back, 2 bases at V and 0 bases at J, with 5 bases in the middle. Per the germline V gene, CDR1 is LNHDA and CDR2 is SQIVND (reference sequence). The CDR3 has 14 amino acids. In DNA, the CDR3 is TGTGCCAGTAGTATACAGAATAGCAATCAGCCCCAGCATTTT. It yields the protein CASSIQNSNQPQHF.

Of note for this clone: The germline gene is not matched at one end of the junction; a read error may be the cause. The sample carries other DNA sequences with the same CDR3. The chain combines TRBV28 with TRBJ1-5; perhaps TRBD1 as D (5 bases). There are 12 residues in the CDR3. The germline gives CDR1 MDHEN, CDR2 SYDVKM. The CDR3 region is CASSYTGDAQHF. CDR3 DNA sequence: TGTGCTAGCAGTTACACCGGGGACGCCCAGCATTTT.

Turning to this clone: Other DNA variants within this sample encode the same CDR3. The chain combines TRBV6-6 with TRBJ2-5, with D perhaps TRBD1 (6 bases). Germline CDR1 is MNHNY and CDR2 is SVGAGI (reference sequence). The CDR3 has 11 amino acids. The V and J ends lost 6 bases and 4 bases respectively, with 6 bases between them. CDR3 loop: CASRQGETQYF. The CDR3 bases are TGTGCCAGCAGACAGGGAGAGACCCAGTACTTC.

V is TRBV2 and J is TRBJ1-2; D gene unclear. This CDR3 has 11 residues. CDR1 and CDR2 (germline): SNHLY, FYNNEI. Trimming left V 2 bases short and J 7 bases short, with 5 bases between. The CDR3 loop reads CASSENSGYTF. DNA for the CDR3: TGTGCCAGCAGTGAAAACAGTGGCTACACCTTC.

The rearrangement links TRBV2 to TRBJ1-6, with a weak D call TRBD1 (5 bases). Germline V lookup: CDR1 SNHLY, CDR2 FYNNEI. Trimming took off 2 bases at V and 10 bases at J, with 21 bases between the two ends. The CDR3 extends over 17 amino acids. In nucleotides, the CDR3 is TGTGCCAGCAGTGAAAAAGGGTTGATGCCCCCAGGGTCACCCCTCCACTTT. Protein: CASSEKGLMPPGSPLHF.

This chain uses TRBV27 with TRBJ2-4; perhaps D is TRBD1 or TRBD2 (5 bases each). This CDR3 has 15 residues. Trimming removed 3 bases from V and 0 bases from J, with 9 bases in between. The germline CDR1 and CDR2 sequences are MNHEY and SMNVEV (reference sequence). The CDR3 protein is CASSLGVLAKNIQYF. In DNA, the CDR3 is TGTGCCAGCAGTTTGGGGGTGCTAGCCAAAAACATTCAGTACTTC.

V is TRBV23-1 and J is TRBJ2-3; 7 bases align to TRBD2. TRBV23-1 has ORF status, its function being uncertain. Trimming removed 0 bases from V and 8 bases from J; junction bases left unmatched: 5. CDR3 size: 14 residues. The CDR3 spells CASSQSRGVVTQYF. The CDR3 bases are TGCGCCAGCAGTCAATCCCGGGGGGTGGTTACGCAGTATTTT.